Shown below are 20 T cell receptor beta chains from a single sample sequenced in a study of cytotoxic CD8 clonotypes in ibrutinib-treated CLL. Clones were read by immunoSEQ multiplex PCR, and TCRdb kept only the in-frame ones, dropping some. The sample lists tens of thousands of clones; roughly 57% were seen once. The material was PBMCs, obtained after 12 months of ibrutinib treatment. The receptors derive from a human donor with chronic lymphocytic leukemia.

V and J are TRBV15 and TRBJ1-1; no clear D. The V end was cut by 3 bases, the J end by 3 bases, with 14 bases between. The CDR3 covers 15 residues. Germline V gives CDR1 LNHNV, CDR2 YYDKDF (reference sequence). The CDR3 sequence: CATSRRPSRHTEAFF. DNA for the CDR3: TGTGCCACCAGCAGGAGACCGAGTAGGCACACTGAAGCTTTCTTT.

This clone has ten or more counts. The J gene is TRBJ1-5, the V gene TRBV7-2, with D perhaps matching TRBD1 (5 bases). Trimming cost V 2 bases and J 0 bases, with 11 bases left between them. Germline loops: CDR1 SGHTA, CDR2 FQGNSA. This CDR3 has 16 residues. The CDR3 sequence: CASSLQGAYSNQPQHF. In DNA, the CDR3 is TGTGCCAGCAGCTTACAGGGCGCCTATAGCAATCAGCCCCAGCATTTT.

This clone came up a few times. Other DNA sequences in the sample encode the same CDR3. J is TRBJ1-1 and V is TRBV6-6; perhaps TRBD1 as D (5 bases). The V gene lost 6 bases and the J gene lost 1 base, with 12 bases spanning the gap. Per germline, CDR1 MNHNY and CDR2 SVGAGI (reference sequence). CDR3 length: 14 residues. CDR3 coding DNA: TGTGCCAGCAGCCAGGGTTTGGGGAACACTGAAGCTTTCTTT. As protein: CASSQGLGNTEAFF.

This chain joins TRBV5-1 and TRBJ2-6; D ambiguous. The CDR3 covers 14 residues. The V end lost 2 bases, the J end lost 0 bases, and 3 bases lay between the germline ends. Germline loops: CDR1 SGHRS, CDR2 YFSETQ. CDR3 loop: CASSLSSGANVLTF. CDR3 DNA: TGCGCCAGCAGCTTAAGCTCTGGGGCCAACGTCCTGACTTTC.

V and J are TRBV6-6 and TRBJ1-1, with no clear D. The V gene's germline CDR1 is MNHNY and CDR2 SVGAGI (reference sequence). V gave up 6 bases and J gave up 2 bases, with 10 bases separating them. CDR3 length: 13 amino acids. CDR3 in amino acids: CASSPQLNTEAFF. In DNA, the CDR3 is TGTGCCAGCAGCCCACAGCTAAACACTGAAGCTTTCTTT.

This clone occurred a few times. The chain combines TRBV9 with TRBJ2-2; D is perhaps TRBD1 or TRBD2 (5 bases each). This CDR3 has 16 amino acids. Germline lookup yields CDR1 SGDLS and CDR2 YYNGEE. V lost 0 bases and J lost 0, with 9 bases in between. CDR3 loop: CASSVGGLTNTGELFF. CDR3 DNA sequence: TGTGCCAGCAGCGTAGGGGGGTTAACGAACACCGGGGAGCTGTTTTTT.

V usage is TRBV5-4 and J usage is TRBJ2-5; tentative D call: TRBD1 (6 bases). V lost 0 bases and J 6 bases, leaving 9 bases between the germline ends. The CDR3 sequence is 13 residues long. CDR1 and CDR2 (germline): SGHNT, YYREEE (reference sequence). CDR3 nucleotide sequence: TGTGCCAGCAGCTTGGAACAGGGCCAGACCCAGTACTTC. Amino acids: CASSLEQGQTQYF.

The chain uses TRBV29-1 and TRBJ2-7; the match to TRBD1 covers 7 bases. Trimming removed 5 bases from V and 1 base from J; junction bases left unmatched: 8. The CDR3 consists of 14 residues. Germline V gives CDR1 SQVTM, CDR2 ANQGSEA. The CDR3 protein is CSVRRDSLSYEQYF. In DNA, the CDR3 is TGCAGCGTTCGTAGGGACAGCTTATCCTACGAGCAGTACTTC.

J is TRBJ1-4 and V is TRBV5-1, with D unclear. Between the trimmed V and J ends, which lost 4 bases and 3 bases, there was a span of 13 bases. The CDR3 runs 15 residues. In germline, CDR1 is SGHRS, CDR2 YFSETQ. The CDR3 DNA is TGCGCCAGCAGCCCGAGACTGGTAGCTAATGAAAAACTGTTTTTT. Protein product: CASSPRLVANEKLFF.

V is TRBV28 and J is TRBJ2-7; D may be TRBD2 (6 bases). The V and J ends lost 9 bases and 5 bases respectively, with 17 bases between them. Germline CDR1 is MDHEN and CDR2 is SYDVKM. The CDR3 spans 13 residues. The CDR3 protein is CASFEGRSHEQYF. DNA of the CDR3: TGTGCCAGTTTCGAGGGGAGGAGCCACGAGCAGTACTTC.

This clone was seen many times. This rearrangement joins TRBV28 to TRBJ1-2; D uncertain. The CDR3 totals 15 residues. The V gene lost 3 bases and the J gene lost 4 bases, with 15 bases spanning the gap. Germline V gene sequence: CDR1 MDHEN, CDR2 SYDVKM. CDR3 DNA sequence: TGTGCCAGCAGTTTTACTTGGGGAGGGATCTATGGCTACACCTTC. Amino acids: CASSFTWGGIYGYTF.

This clone turned up a few times. The chain recombines TRBV7-6 with TRBJ2-3; the D call may be TRBD1 or TRBD2 (5 bases each). Germline CDR1 is SGHVS and CDR2 is FNYEAQ. The CDR3 is 16 residues long. Trimming removed 1 base from V and 0 bases from J, with 11 bases in between. CDR3 in amino acids: CASSLGSGRSTDTQYF. The CDR3 DNA reads as TGTGCCAGCAGCTTAGGGTCGGGACGAAGCACAGATACGCAGTATTTT.

The chain couples TRBV5-1 to TRBJ1-1; a possible D gene is TRBD1 (5 bases). V was shortened by 0 bases and J by 1 base, with 10 bases between the two germline ends. Germline V gene lookup returns CDR1 SGHRS and CDR2 YFSETQ. CDR3 size: 15 residues. In DNA form, the CDR3 reads TGCGCCAGCAGCTTGGGGGTACAGGCGAACACTGAAGCTTTCTTT. Translating gives CASSLGVQANTEAFF.

The chain employs TRBV5-6 and TRBJ1-4; a weak D match, TRBD1 (5 bases). This CDR3 region has 15 residues. Trimming shortened V by 6 bases and J by 4 bases, and 16 bases separated the two germline ends. Germline V gene data show CDR1 as SGHDT and CDR2 as YYEEEE. The chain's CDR3 is CASNPQGNLNEKLFF. The CDR3 nucleotides read TGTGCCAGCAACCCCCAGGGTAACCTTAATGAAAAACTGTTTTTT.

A remark on this clone: The junction and the germline gene differ at one end; a read error may be behind it. Other DNA sequences of this sample code for an identical CDR3. The chain couples TRBV2 to TRBJ2-7; D is undetermined. The CDR3 is 11 residues long. The germline V gene has CDR1 SNHLY and CDR2 FYNNEI. CDR3 nucleotides: TGTGCCAGCAGCGAAGACTACGAGCAGTACTTC. Translating gives CASSEDYEQYF.

This clone was observed once. The chain links TRBV5-5 to TRBJ2-3; D is unclear. Germline CDR1 reads SGHKS; CDR2 reads YYEKEE (reference sequence). The ends were cut back, 4 bases at V and 4 bases at J, with 7 bases in the middle. The CDR3 consists of 12 residues. The CDR3 loop reads CASSEEADTQYF. CDR3 sequence (DNA): TGTGCCAGCAGCGAGGAAGCAGATACGCAGTATTTT.

The chain uses TRBV7-2 and TRBJ1-5; D is ambiguous. CDR3 length: 14 amino acids. Germline V CDR1 and CDR2: SGHTA, FQGNSA. V was trimmed by 2 bases and J by 4 bases, leaving 9 bases between them. The CDR3 DNA sequence: TGTGCCAGCAGCTTAAGGTCCGAAAATCAGCCCCAGCATTTT. Translated, it gives CASSLRSENQPQHF.

CDR3: CASSPDLGDTEAFF. The CDR3, as DNA: TGTGCCAGCTCACCGGACTTGGGCGACACTGAAGCTTTCTTT. This chain links TRBV18 with TRBJ1-1; D remains unclear. Germline-derived CDR1 and CDR2 are KGHSH and LQKENI. V dropped 3 bases and J dropped 3 bases, with 11 bases sitting between them. This CDR3 spans 14 amino acids.

This chain joins TRBV27 and TRBJ1-6; D gene ambiguous. CDR1 is MNHEY, CDR2 SMNVEV, per germline (reference sequence). V was trimmed by 5 bases and J by 6 bases, leaving 14 bases between them. This CDR3 has 15 amino acids. CDR3 residues: CASSPLTVLNSPLHF. CDR3 nucleotides: TGTGCCAGCAGTCCTTTAACTGTCCTTAATTCACCCCTCCACTTT.

This clone has just one count. V gene TRBV2 combines with J gene TRBJ1-5, with D hard to call. V gave up 6 bases and J gave up 2 bases, with 14 bases separating them. This CDR3 is 15 amino acids long. The germline gives CDR1 SNHLY, CDR2 FYNNEI. The CDR3, as DNA: TGTGCCAGCAGCGACTTTCAATCGGGCAATCAGCCCCAGCATTTT. Protein sequence: CASSDFQSGNQPQHF.